The 28 T cell receptor beta chains in this list originate from one sample, sequenced in a study of T-cell reconstitution after alpha-beta-depleted transplantation in children. Unique molecular identifiers were incorporated during preparation of the TCRbeta library. TCRdb passed the PCR reads through MiXCR, listing each CDR3 protein once. This table has fewer than 700,000 distinct CDR3 sequences, 10% to 15% appearing once. The input for sequencing was PBMCs, mostly from graft donor cells, taken 360 days after TCRalphabeta/CD19-depleted stem cell transplant. The receptors were sampled from a male patient younger than 18 who had a stem cell transplant for acute myeloid leukemia, so the T cells may come from the graft donor.

This clonotype was seen at least ten times. The rearrangement uses TRBV4-3 and TRBJ2-7; D unresolved. The CDR3 has 14 amino acids. The germline V gene has CDR1 LGHNA and CDR2 YSLEER. The V end lost 0 bases, the J end lost 4 bases, and 10 bases lay between the germline ends. The CDR3 region is CASSQDLSLYEQYF. CDR3 nucleotides: TGCGCCAGCAGCCAAGATCTTTCATTATACGAGCAGTACTTC.

V and J are TRBV7-8 and TRBJ2-3; 7 nucleotides align to TRBD2. The germline CDR1 and CDR2 sequences are SGHVS and FQNEAQ. J gave up 4 bases and V 3 bases, and 4 bases lay outside the gene matches. CDR3 length: 14 residues. CDR3 sequence: CASSLGGDSDTQYF. In DNA form, the CDR3 reads TGTGCCAGCAGCTTGGGGGGGGACTCAGATACGCAGTATTTT.

This clonotype was observed a few times. The rearrangement uses TRBV9 and TRBJ2-1, with TRBD2 matching 7 bases. V lost 4 bases to trimming and J lost 4 bases; unmatched junction nucleotides: 11. This CDR3 region has 16 residues. Germline V gene sequence: CDR1 SGDLS, CDR2 YYNGEE. As DNA, the CDR3 is TGTGCCAGCAGCTCCCGTGGCGGGAGTATGTACAATGAGCAGTTCTTC. It codes for CASSSRGGSMYNEQFF.

This clonotype turned up a few times. The chain carries TRBV12-3 or TRBV12-4 and TRBJ2-2, with 8 bases lining up with TRBD1. The CDR3 loop spans 18 amino acids. The V gene end was trimmed by 3 bases and the J gene end by 3 bases; junction bases not matched to a gene: 12. CDR3 sequence reads: CASSLDRATIGDTGELFF. CDR3 bases: TGTGCCAGCAGTTTGGACAGGGCAACTATCGGGGACACCGGGGAGCTGTTTTTT.

Ten or more counts support this clonotype. V and J are TRBV20-1 and TRBJ2-3; D uncertain. Germline V gives CDR1 DFQATT, CDR2 SNEGSKA (reference sequence). Trimming took 6 bases from V and 5 from J, leaving 12 bases between them. The CDR3 has 12 amino acids. CDR3 in DNA: TGCAGTGCCCCCCGATTTGAAGATACGCAGTATTTT. Amino acids: CSAPRFEDTQYF.

V usage is TRBV12-3 or TRBV12-4 and J usage is TRBJ2-7; a weak D match, TRBD2 (6 bases). V was trimmed by 2 bases and J by 11 bases, leaving 19 bases between them. This CDR3 has 14 residues. The CDR3 DNA sequence: TGTGCCAGCAGTTTATCTAGCGAGGCCCTTGAGGAGTACTTC. Protein product: CASSLSSEALEEYF.

The chain carries TRBV28 and TRBJ2-7; D possibly matches TRBD1 or TRBD2 (5 bases each). The CDR3 loop spans 13 amino acids. Germline-derived CDR1 and CDR2 are MDHEN and SYDVKM. Trimming pared 4 bases from V and 2 bases from J, leaving 9 bases between. In DNA form, the CDR3 reads TGTGCCAGCAGTTCGGGACCCACCTACGAGCAGTACTTC. Translated: CASSSGPTYEQYF.

This clonotype was counted between two and nine times. This chain uses TRBV5-4 with TRBJ2-3, with D perhaps TRBD1 or TRBD2 (6 bases each). V was pared by 2 bases and J by 5 bases, with 15 bases between. The CDR3 is made up of 15 amino acids. Germline CDR1 reads SGHNT; CDR2 reads YYREEE (reference sequence). The CDR3 nucleotides read TGTGCCAGCAGCTTATATGGGGGGCGTAAAGATACGCAGTATTTT. Its protein is CASSLYGGRKDTQYF.

This sequence joins TRBV10-3 and TRBJ1-2; D may be TRBD1 (6 bases). With 8 bases removed from V and 4 bases from J, the gap between germline ends came to 14 bases. This CDR3 region has 13 residues. The germline CDR1 and CDR2 sequences are ENHRY and SYGVKD. As DNA, the CDR3 is TGTGCCATCGAAACGGACAGTTTCTATGGCTACACCTTC. Its protein product is CAIETDSFYGYTF.

The table lists this clonotype with a few counts. The chain couples TRBV29-1 to TRBJ2-1; D remains ambiguous. This CDR3 is built from 13 residues. From germline, CDR1 is SQVTM and CDR2 ANQGSEA. The germline V and J ends were trimmed by 4 bases and 7 bases, with 14 bases remaining between them. This chain's CDR3 is CSVGPTPRNEQFF. Written as DNA, the CDR3 is TGCAGCGTTGGGCCTACCCCCCGGAATGAGCAGTTCTTC.

The CDR3 is CAISEPPGDTQYF. CDR3 bases: TGTGCCATCAGTGAGCCCCCCGGGGATACGCAGTATTTT. The gene calls are TRBV10-3 and TRBJ2-3; no clear D. Deletions cut 2 bases from V and 6 bases from J, with 9 bases between. The germline gives CDR1 ENHRY, CDR2 SYGVKD. The CDR3 has 13 amino acids.

This clonotype came up a few times. The chain joins TRBV7-6 to TRBJ2-7, with 7 bases fitting TRBD1. Germline assignment: CDR1 SGHVS and CDR2 FNYEAQ. With 4 bases clipped from V and 3 bases from J, the junction kept 3 bases outside the gene matches. This CDR3 has 13 amino acids. For the CDR3, the DNA is TGTGCCAGCAGCTATCGGACAGGCTACGAGCAGTACTTC. Residues: CASSYRTGYEQYF. The full variable domain, rest sourced from reference TRBV7-6 and TRBJ2-7, is GAGVSQSPRYKVTKRGQDVALRCDPISGHVSLYWYRQALGQGPEFLTYFNYEAQQDKSGLPNDRFSAERPEGSISTLTIQRTEQRDSAMYRCASSYRTGYEQYFGPGTRLTVT.

The rearrangement links TRBV4-2 to TRBJ2-2, with TRBD2 matching 14 bases. The CDR3 sequence is 18 residues long. V lost 2 bases to trimming and J lost 5 bases; unmatched junction nucleotides: 7. Germline assignment: CDR1 LGHNA and CDR2 YNFKEQ. CDR3 region: CASSQLPGLAGETGELFF. The DNA for the CDR3 is TGTGCCAGCAGCCAACTCCCGGGACTAGCGGGAGAAACCGGGGAGCTGTTTTTT.

The J gene is TRBJ2-7, the V gene TRBV7-2; TRBD1 or TRBD2 may be the D gene (5 bases each). Germline CDR1 and CDR2: SGHTA and FQGNSA. The CDR3 has 16 amino acids. The V end was cut by 0 bases, the J end by 5 bases, with 17 bases between. This CDR3 is CASSLAGTRPEDEQYF. CDR3 coding DNA: TGTGCCAGCAGCTTAGCCGGGACCAGGCCGGAGGACGAGCAGTACTTC.

In this sample, this clonotype turned up many times. This chain uses TRBV27 with TRBJ2-5; D is unresolved. This CDR3 is 14 amino acids long. Trimming removed 0 bases from V and 1 base from J, with 6 bases in between. The germline CDR1 and CDR2 sequences are MNHEY and SMNVEV (reference sequence). This CDR3 reads CASSLSSFQETQYF. The CDR3 region has the DNA TGTGCCAGCAGTTTATCTTCCTTCCAAGAGACCCAGTACTTC.

The genes are TRBV5-1 and TRBJ2-6; D might be TRBD1 (6 bases). Germline V gene data show CDR1 as SGHRS and CDR2 as YFSETQ. The CDR3 is made up of 17 amino acids. V lost 4 bases, J lost 0 bases, and 14 bases lay in between. CDR3 in amino acids: CASSLPHRVSGANVLTF. The DNA for the CDR3 is TGCGCCAGCAGCCTCCCTCACAGGGTCTCTGGGGCCAACGTCCTGACTTTC.

This clonotype has a count of ten or more. This chain links TRBV5-1 with TRBJ2-1; D is undetermined. Germline CDR1 is SGHRS and CDR2 is YFSETQ. This CDR3 region has 11 residues. V was trimmed by 7 bases and J by 6 bases, leaving 8 bases between them. As DNA, the CDR3 is TGCGCCAGCCAAGGGTTCAATGAGCAGTTCTTC. Its protein product is CASQGFNEQFF.

The chain employs TRBV6-5 and TRBJ2-1; 13 nucleotides align to TRBD2. Per the germline V gene, CDR1 is MNHEY and CDR2 is SVGAGI. V shed 2 bases and J 7 bases; nucleotides not matched to a gene: 5. CDR3 size: 16 residues. CDR3 sequence: CASSYELAGGPNEQFF. In nucleotides, the CDR3 is TGTGCCAGCAGTTACGAACTAGCGGGAGGGCCAAATGAGCAGTTCTTC.

This clonotype turned up a few times. The V gene is TRBV4-3, the J gene TRBJ1-4; 9 bases agree with TRBD1. V shed 1 base and J 4 bases; nucleotides not matched to a gene: 10. CDR1 and CDR2 (germline): LGHNA, YSLEER. The CDR3 is 18 residues long. Here the CDR3 reads CASSQGRGRTGDNEKLFF. In nucleotides, the CDR3 is TGCGCCAGCAGCCAAGGGAGGGGTCGGACAGGGGATAATGAAAAACTGTTTTTT.

The V gene is TRBV24-1, the J gene TRBJ2-7; 7 bases are shared with TRBD1. The CDR3 is 13 residues long. Germline loops: CDR1 KGHDR, CDR2 SFDVKD. V lost 4 bases to trimming and J lost 4 bases; unmatched junction nucleotides: 3. The chain's CDR3 is CATSDSTGYEQYF. The DNA of the CDR3 is TGTGCCACCAGTGACTCGACAGGGTACGAGCAGTACTTC.

This clonotype was detected only a few times. This chain connects TRBV5-1 to TRBJ1-1; D is undetermined. Germline assignment: CDR1 SGHRS and CDR2 YFSETQ. Deletions cut 0 bases from V and 2 bases from J, with 11 bases between. This CDR3 has 15 amino acids. In DNA, the CDR3 is TGCGCCAGCAGCTTGGAGGTACACACAAACACTGAAGCTTTCTTT. It codes for CASSLEVHTNTEAFF. The variable domain in full, with the rest retrieved from reference TRBV5-1 and TRBJ1-1, is KAGVTQTPRYLIKTRGQQVTLSCSPISGHRSVSWYQQTPGQGLQFLFEYFSETQRNKGNFPGRFSGRQFSNSRSEMNVSTLELGDSALYLCASSLEVHTNTEAFFGQGTRLTVV.

This clonotype was found many times. The chain employs TRBV7-9 and TRBJ2-7; D is uncertain. The ends were cut back, 0 bases at V and 5 bases at J, with 8 bases in the middle. Per germline, CDR1 SEHNR and CDR2 FQNEAQ (reference sequence). The CDR3 consists of 13 residues. The CDR3: CASSLASADEQYF. The CDR3 nucleotides are TGTGCCAGCAGCTTAGCATCGGCCGACGAGCAGTACTTC.

This clonotype showed up many times. The chain links TRBV20-1 to TRBJ2-3; 9 bases are a match to TRBD2. The germline V gene encodes CDR1 DFQATT and CDR2 SNEGSKA (reference sequence). V trimming: 6 bases; J trimming: 3 bases; junction bases outside the gene matches: 13. The CDR3 loop spans 16 amino acids. The CDR3 loop is CSALRGGRAVTDTQYF. CDR3 DNA: TGCAGTGCCCTGAGGGGCGGGAGGGCCGTTACAGATACGCAGTATTTT.

This clonotype was seen more than once but under ten times. The V gene is TRBV28, the J gene TRBJ2-5; TRBD1 aligns across 10 bases. CDR3 length: 15 residues. CDR1 and CDR2 from the germline V gene are MDHEN and SYDVKM. V shed 7 bases, J shed 4 bases, and the junction held 9 bases outside the gene matches. CDR3 region: CASNPGQGIGETQYF. The DNA for the CDR3 is TGTGCCAGCAACCCGGGACAGGGGATAGGAGAGACCCAGTACTTC.

This clonotype has a count of ten or more. The chain couples TRBV20-1 to TRBJ2-1; 11 nucleotides line up with TRBD1. Germline CDR1 and CDR2: DFQATT and SNEGSKA (reference sequence). The V gene end was trimmed by 3 bases and the J gene end by 8 bases; junction bases not matched to a gene: 12. The length of the CDR3 is 16 residues. The CDR3 loop is CSASFGQGASYYEQFF. DNA of the CDR3: TGCAGTGCTAGTTTTGGACAGGGGGCATCGTATTATGAGCAGTTCTTC.

This chain uses TRBV27 with TRBJ2-3, with TRBD2 as a possible D gene (6 bases). The germline CDR1 and CDR2 sequences are MNHEY and SMNVEV (reference sequence). V lost 4 bases and J 3 bases, leaving 20 bases between the germline ends. The CDR3 has 17 residues. CDR3 loop: CASSSSRLVGSTDTQYF. CDR3 DNA: TGTGCCAGCAGTTCATCGCGACTAGTCGGGAGTACAGATACGCAGTATTTT.

The chain has TRBV29-1 and TRBJ2-2; no definite D call. CDR1 and CDR2 (germline): SQVTM, ANQGSEA. Trimming pared 5 bases from V and 6 bases from J, leaving 10 bases between. The CDR3 covers 12 residues. The CDR3 is CSVRGDAGELFF. Written as DNA, the CDR3 is TGCAGCGTTCGCGGTGACGCCGGGGAGCTGTTTTTT.

The chain recombines TRBV14 with TRBJ2-7, with D perhaps being TRBD1 or TRBD2 (5 bases each). The CDR3 length is 16 residues. Germline CDR1 and CDR2: SGHDN and FVKESK. Trimming took 6 bases from V and 3 from J, leaving 21 bases between them. CDR3 sequence reads: CASSQLQGGSYYEQYF. CDR3 coding DNA: TGTGCCAGCAGTCAACTGCAGGGTGGGAGTTACTACGAGCAGTACTTC. Combining the CDR3 with reference TRBV14 and TRBJ2-7 gives the whole variable domain EAGVTQFPSHSVIEKGQTVTLRCDPISGHDNLYWYRRVMGKEIKFLLHFVKESKQDESGMPNNRFLAERTGGTYSTLKVQPAELEDSGVYFCASSQLQGGSYYEQYFGPGTRLTVT.